Reported below is one T cell receptor (beta chain). Its specific antigen is unknown. Base qualities are not provided; no much larger clone lies one nucleotide away. The data derive from a study of blood T cell repertoires in COVID-19 (dated by TCRdb to the early 2020s). Describing the broader study: Collaborator samples came from the United States, Italy and Spain and covered acute and convalescent phases of COVID-19. The material from the prospective study consisted of cDNA or gDNA derived from T cells, B-cell-depleted T cells, or PBMCs. Deeply sampled blood TCRbeta repertoires from subjects exposed to, actively infected with, or recovered from COVID-19 were included in the dataset. The repertoires were released in a freely available public database intended as a resource for research on the immune response to SARS-CoV-2. Samples were obtained from the ongoing ImmuneRACE study (first 160 participants) and from over 1,000 subjects provided by 6 global collaborators. Sample metadata almost always included a de-identified subject ID, COVID-19 status, age in years and sex. HLA class I and class II types, where available, came from metadata supplied by the sample provider rather than from assay-based typing.

Participants in the prospective study were enrolled through a virtual design, were aged roughly 18 to 100 years, and lived in approximately 25 United States geographic areas. Cohort assignment in the prospective study relied on participant-reported clinical history from a screening survey and a study questionnaire. In the prospective study, mobile phlebotomists collected whole blood, serum and a nasopharyngeal or oropharyngeal swab from each participant. Prospective study participants could optionally give additional blood draws and questionnaires over an approximately two-month period. Before DNA extraction, blood samples from the prospective study were shipped at room temperature or frozen. CDR1 and CDR2, looked up from the germline V gene (reference sequence), are SEHNR and FQNEAQ. The junction shows trimming of 3 bases on V and 1 base on J, plus 4 bases between the germline ends. The CDR3 runs 13 amino acids, cysteine and phenylalanine included. Just CDR3 DNA is preserved here, 39 bases in frame from base 1.

TCRbeta CDR3 regions were amplified from genomic DNA by means of the immunoSEQ Assay, a bias-controlled multiplex PCR. Per the source publication's procedure: Nucleated cell counts per sample were estimated from amplification of reference gene primers within the assay. To quantify the absolute abundance of each unique TCRbeta CDR3 rearrangement, sequence reads were collapsed and filtered. For each sample, productive Simpson clonality was calculated as the square root of Simpson's diversity index over productive rearrangements. TCRdb holds this immuneACCESS table with in-frame rearrangements only. Some clones are missing; in checked studies, unresolved V genes explain under half, and the rest has no known cause. V, J and clone size were drawn from that table, and D and trimming were deduced from the DNA. Here the sample has about 400,000 clones; approximately 85% occur a single time. Jointly, the top ten make up roughly 2% of the sample.

The study at large found these results: The quantity of clinical and demographic metadata differed by source and by participant and was supplied without curation.

The clonotype comes from a woman aged 40 to 55 with acute COVID-19. Input material: PBMCs or T cells enriched from blood (not recorded which). The sequence links TRBV7-9 to TRBJ1-3, with the D gene not clear enough to name. The sequence in DNA is TGTGCCAGCAGCTTGTCTTCTGGAAACACCATATATTTT. The encoded protein is CASSLSSGNTIYF. The entire variable domain, with the stretches around the CDR3 drawn from the reference TRBV7-9 and TRBJ1-3 proteins, is DTGVSQNPRHKITKRGQNVTFRCDPISEHNRLYWYRQTLGQGPEFLTYFQNEAQLEKSRLLSDRFSAERPKGSFSTLEIQRTEQGDSAMYLCASSLSSGNTIYFGEGSWLTVV.